What follows are 3 T cell receptor beta chains derived from one specimen sequenced in a study of T cell responses to AZD1222 COVID-19 vaccine. Produced via immunoSEQ multiplex PCR; TCRdb's table is partial and in-frame only. The sample includes 180,000 or so clones, approximately 95% seen only once; the top ten take about 4.2%. This material consisted of peripheral blood, taken on day 0 of AZD1222 vaccination. The receptors originated from an adult in good health.

The gene calls are TRBV2 and TRBJ2-6; weak D call: TRBD2 (5 bases). Germline CDR1 reads SNHLY; CDR2 reads FYNNEI. This CDR3 is built from 17 residues. Trimming left V 0 bases short and J 3 bases short, with 12 bases between. In nucleotides, the CDR3 is TGTGCCAGCAGTGAAGCGCTCGGGGAACGTGGGGCCAACGTCCTGACTTTC. Protein: CASSEALGERGANVLTF.

The chain couples TRBV27 to TRBJ2-2, with D unresolved. Looked up from germline, CDR1 is MNHEY and CDR2 is SMNVEV (reference sequence). The CDR3 is 12 residues long. V was clipped by 6 bases and J by 4 bases, with 6 bases between them. The CDR3 loop is CASRTFTGELFF. In nucleotides, the CDR3 is TGTGCCAGCAGAACCTTCACCGGGGAGCTGTTTTTT.

V gene TRBV18 combines with J gene TRBJ2-5, with D tentatively TRBD1 or TRBD2 (5 bases each). CDR3 length: 15 residues. Trimming left V 6 bases short and J 5 bases short, with 19 bases between. Germline V gives CDR1 KGHSH, CDR2 LQKENI. CDR3 in amino acids: CASSPGTPRRETQYF. Here the CDR3 DNA reads TGTGCCAGCTCGCCCGGGACCCCGAGGAGGGAGACCCAGTACTTC. Full variable domain (missing parts from reference TRBV18 and TRBJ2-5): NAGVMQNPRHLVRRRGQEARLRCSPMKGHSHVYWYRQLPEEGLKFMVYLQKENIIDESGMPKERFSAEFPKEGPSILRIQQVVRGDSAAYFCASSPGTPRRETQYFGPGTRLLVL.